What follows are 31 T cell receptor beta chains derived from one specimen sequenced in a study of cytomegalovirus exposure and HLA in healthy donors (dated by TCRdb to about 2017). Libraries came from the immunoSEQ multiplex PCR assay. For the multiplex PCR, a mixture combining 60 forward primers for TCR Vbeta segments and 13 reverse primers for TCR Jbeta segments was used. TCRdb retrieved this table from immuneACCESS and kept in-frame rearrangements only. Not all clones are present; in checked studies, unresolved V genes account for under half, and no reason is known for the remainder. The sample table shows about 140,000 clones, and approximately 84% are seen once. Of the sample, 1.5% to 2.5% is held by the ten largest clones. Sequenced input: PBMCs. The receptors shown here come from a woman aged 40 to 50 in good health and CMV-seronegative.

This clone was seen just once. V gene TRBV19 combines with J gene TRBJ2-7; D is unresolved. Trimming left V 2 bases short and J 7 bases short, with 12 bases between. CDR1 LNHDA and CDR2 SQIVND come from the germline V gene (reference sequence). This CDR3 spans 13 amino acids. The CDR3 here is CASSISLSVEQYF. In DNA, the CDR3 is TGTGCCAGTAGTATAAGCCTATCTGTGGAGCAGTACTTC.

The chain links TRBV21-1 to TRBJ2-1; the table calls TRBD2, which could not be checked here. TRBV21-1 is flagged as a pseudogene. CDR3 length equals 17 residues. This CDR3 reads CASSKALGTSDYNEQFF. Here the CDR3 DNA reads TGTGCCAGCAGCAAAGCGCTGGGGACTAGTGACTACAATGAGCAGTTCTTC.

The chain couples TRBV10-3 to TRBJ1-1; D not resolved. The CDR3 totals 14 residues. Trimming removed 0 bases from V and 0 bases from J, with 5 bases in between. Germline CDR1 and CDR2: ENHRY and SYGVKD. The chain's CDR3 is CAISESPVNTEAFF. CDR3 nucleotides: TGTGCCATCAGTGAGTCTCCGGTGAACACTGAAGCTTTCTTT.

V is TRBV6-6 and J is TRBJ2-1, with D possibly TRBD2 on 6 matching bases. The CDR3 consists of 13 residues. The germline CDR1 and CDR2 sequences are MNHNY and SVGAGI (reference sequence). The V end lost 7 bases, the J end lost 9 bases, and 16 bases lay between the germline ends. CDR3 DNA sequence: TGTGCCAGCACTACGGACTGGGGGGTTGAGCAGTTCTTC. It encodes CASTTDWGVEQFF.

The chain employs TRBV28 and TRBJ1-5; D not certain. The CDR3 contains 16 residues. CDR1 and CDR2 (germline): MDHEN, SYDVKM. Trimming pared 1 base from V and 1 base from J, leaving 11 bases between. The CDR3 nucleotides read TGTGCCAGCAGTTTATACCGGGTCTTAAGCAATCAGCCCCAGCATTTT. This sequence encodes CASSLYRVLSNQPQHF.

V and J are TRBV5-6 and TRBJ2-7; 11 bases agree with TRBD1. Germline CDR1 reads SGHDT; CDR2 reads YYEEEE. The junction had 11 bases not matched to a gene; V was cut back by 4 bases and J by 5 bases. The CDR3 runs to 16 residues. This CDR3 reads CASSVPGTGGFHEQYF. The CDR3 DNA sequence: TGTGCCAGCAGCGTACCCGGGACAGGGGGGTTCCACGAGCAGTACTTC.

Here the CDR3 reads CASSRAGTSGETQYF. Written as DNA, the CDR3 is TGTGCCAGCAGTAGGGCCGGGACTAGCGGGGAGACCCAGTACTTC. This rearrangement joins TRBV7-6 to TRBJ2-5, with 12 bases matching TRBD2. Germline lookup yields CDR1 SGHVS and CDR2 FNYEAQ. V shed 6 bases, J shed 5 bases, and the junction held 7 bases outside the gene matches. This CDR3 has 15 amino acids.

The gene calls are TRBV7-3 and TRBJ1-2; TRBD1 matches 8 bases. Germline CDR1 SGHTA, CDR2 FQGTGA. The CDR3 is made up of 16 amino acids. V shed 0 bases, J shed 6 bases, and the junction held 9 bases outside the gene matches. The CDR3 DNA follows: TGTGCCAGCAGCTTAACGACTACAGGGGGATCGGATGGCTACACCTTC. Its protein product is CASSLTTTGGSDGYTF.

The chain recombines TRBV28 with TRBJ2-5, with D unresolved. CDR1 MDHEN and CDR2 SYDVKM come from the germline V gene. The CDR3 sequence is 13 residues long. V was cut by 2 bases and J by 2 bases, with 6 bases left in between. CDR3 region: CASSLPLQETQYF. CDR3 in DNA: TGTGCCAGCAGTTTACCTCTACAAGAGACCCAGTACTTC.

The rearrangement uses TRBV27 and TRBJ2-1; D uncertain. Germline CDR1 reads MNHEY; CDR2 reads SMNVEV (reference sequence). Trimming cost V 1 base and J 9 bases, with 4 bases left between them. CDR3 length equals 11 residues. CDR3 in DNA: TGTGCCAGCAGTTTATACGGTGAGCAGTTCTTC. Protein: CASSLYGEQFF.

The V gene is TRBV7-3, the J gene TRBJ2-1; possible D gene TRBD1, 5 bases. Trimming shortened V by 5 bases and J by 1 base, and 18 bases separated the two germline ends. The germline gives CDR1 SGHTA, CDR2 FQGTGA. The CDR3 has 17 amino acids. The CDR3, as DNA: TGTGCCAGCAGCAAAAACTTCAGGGTCGGGTCCTACAATGAGCAGTTCTTC. The encoded protein is CASSKNFRVGSYNEQFF.

The chain is built from TRBV2 and TRBJ2-7, with 10 bases aligning to TRBD1. V lost 6 bases and J lost 0; bases outside the gene matches: 2. Germline lookup yields CDR1 SNHLY and CDR2 FYNNEI. The CDR3 contains 14 residues. The CDR3 region is CASSDRGLSYEQYF. The CDR3 bases are TGTGCCAGCAGCGACAGGGGGCTCTCCTACGAGCAGTACTTC.

The chain links TRBV6-5 to TRBJ2-7; D is ambiguous. Trimming took off 4 bases at V and 8 bases at J, with 9 bases between the two ends. Germline values: CDR1 MNHEY, CDR2 SVGAGI. The CDR3 covers 11 residues. The CDR3 DNA follows: TGTGCCAGCAGTTCCCCTCTACAGCAGTACTTC. This gives the protein CASSSPLQQYF.

The sample holds a few counts of this clone. The chain is built from TRBV5-4 and TRBJ2-3; 11 bases agree with TRBD1. The V gene's germline CDR1 is SGHNT and CDR2 YYREEE (reference sequence). This CDR3 has 14 amino acids. Trimming at V came to 5 bases and at J to 6 bases, leaving 5 bases not matched to a gene. The CDR3 bases are TGTGCCAGCAGAAGGACAGGGGGCGGTGATACGCAGTATTTT. Translated, it gives CASRRTGGGDTQYF.

This rearrangement joins TRBV5-1 to TRBJ2-3; 8 bases fit TRBD1. The junction had 7 bases not matched to a gene; V was cut back by 2 bases and J by 2 bases. CDR3 size: 16 residues. Germline V CDR1 and CDR2: SGHRS, YFSETQ. The CDR3 DNA sequence: TGCGCCAGCAGCTTTCGTGGACAGGGCTACACAGATACGCAGTATTTT. It is translated as CASSFRGQGYTDTQYF.

The chain couples TRBV7-9 to TRBJ1-2, with 8 bases identical to TRBD1. CDR3 length: 15 amino acids. The V gene's germline CDR1 is SEHNR and CDR2 FQNEAQ (reference sequence). Losses at the gene ends were 2 bases for V and 3 bases for J; bases not matched to a gene: 5. The CDR3 DNA reads as TGTGCCAGCAGCTTATACCTGACAGGGGACTATGGCTACACCTTC. Its translation is CASSLYLTGDYGYTF.

The chain employs TRBV29-1 and TRBJ1-3, with D hard to call. Germline lookup yields CDR1 SQVTM and CDR2 ANQGSEA. The CDR3 loop spans 12 amino acids. DNA of the CDR3: TGCGGTTCAGGATACTCTGGAAACACCATATATTTT. This encodes CGSGYSGNTIYF.

This chain joins TRBV5-1 and TRBJ1-4; 8 positions match TRBD1. V dropped 4 bases and J dropped 8; count of bases not matched to a gene: 7. Per the germline V gene, CDR1 is SGHRS and CDR2 is YFSETQ. The CDR3 consists of 14 residues. CDR3 residues: CASSPGTGTEKLFF. In DNA form, the CDR3 reads TGCGCCAGCAGCCCCGGGACAGGTACCGAAAAACTGTTTTTT.

The chain employs TRBV4-2 and TRBJ2-2; 8 positions agree with TRBD1. The CDR3 has 17 amino acids. The V gene's germline CDR1 is LGHNA and CDR2 YNFKEQ. V shed 0 bases, J shed 8 bases, and the junction held 11 bases outside the gene matches. CDR3 residues: CASSQDAGQGALGELFF. The CDR3 nucleotides read TGTGCCAGCAGCCAAGACGCGGGGCAGGGGGCTTTAGGGGAGCTGTTTTTT.

This chain joins TRBV4-2 and TRBJ2-3, with 7 nucleotides matching TRBD2. Germline V gives CDR1 LGHNA, CDR2 YNFKEQ. Trimming took 4 bases from V and 2 from J; bases not matched to a gene: 12. This CDR3 has 17 residues. This chain's CDR3 is CASSRAGTITNTDTQYF. The DNA of the CDR3 is TGTGCCAGCAGCCGAGCCGGGACTATTACAAACACAGATACGCAGTATTTT.

The gene calls are TRBV6-1 and TRBJ2-2; D remains ambiguous. V shed 4 bases and J shed 1 base, with 10 bases lying between them. Looked up from germline, CDR1 is MNHNS and CDR2 is SASEGT. The CDR3 totals 15 residues. This CDR3 reads CASSGQNRNTGELFF. The CDR3 DNA sequence: TGTGCCAGCAGTGGGCAGAACCGGAACACCGGGGAGCTGTTTTTT.

The V and J genes are TRBV9 and TRBJ1-3, with 8 bases matching TRBD1. V lost 2 bases to trimming and J lost 2 bases; unmatched junction nucleotides: 6. There are 16 residues in the CDR3. From germline, CDR1 is SGDLS and CDR2 YYNGEE. The chain's CDR3 is CASSVGQGAAGNTIYF. The DNA for the CDR3 is TGTGCCAGCAGCGTCGGTCAGGGGGCGGCTGGAAACACCATATATTTT.

This clone was detected only once. The gene calls are TRBV7-3 and TRBJ2-7, with D unresolved. The CDR3 has 13 residues. The germline V and J ends were trimmed by 2 bases and 5 bases, with 10 bases remaining between them. Germline V gene lookup returns CDR1 SGHTA and CDR2 FQGTGA. The CDR3 here is CASSLAREDEQYF. In DNA, the CDR3 is TGTGCCAGCAGCTTAGCTCGAGAAGACGAGCAGTACTTC.

The chain recombines TRBV10-1 with TRBJ2-2, with 8 bases that match TRBD2. Germline lookup yields CDR1 WNHNN and CDR2 SYGVQD (reference sequence). The CDR3 runs to 18 residues. The V segment lost 5 bases and the J segment 0 bases; nucleotides outside the gene matches: 11. DNA of the CDR3: TGCGCCAGCAGTCGTACGGGACTAGGGAACGCGAACACCGGGGAGCTGTTTTTT. As protein: CASSRTGLGNANTGELFF.

This chain connects TRBV4-2 to TRBJ2-3, with TRBD2 identical over 7 bases. The CDR3 contains 15 residues. From germline, CDR1 is LGHNA and CDR2 YNFKEQ. With 4 bases clipped from V and 5 bases from J, the junction kept 9 bases outside the gene matches. CDR3 residues: CASSLGGSLRDTQYF. Written as DNA, the CDR3 is TGTGCCAGCAGCCTCGGGGGGAGTCTTAGAGATACGCAGTATTTT.

The chain employs TRBV9 and TRBJ2-1, with 8 bases fitting TRBD2. CDR1 and CDR2 from the germline V gene are SGDLS and YYNGEE. This CDR3 contains 16 residues. Trimming cost V 0 bases and J 3 bases; bases outside gene matches: 5. The CDR3 loop is CASSVAYSGIYNEQFF. DNA of the CDR3: TGTGCCAGCAGCGTAGCGTATAGCGGGATCTACAATGAGCAGTTCTTC. The full variable domain, rest sourced from reference TRBV9 and TRBJ2-1, is DSGVTQTPKHLITATGQRVTLRCSPRSGDLSVYWYQQSLDQGLQFLIQYYNGEERAKGNILERFSAQQFPDLHSELNLSSLELGDSALYFCASSVAYSGIYNEQFFGPGTRLTVL.

The chain has TRBV29-1 and TRBJ2-7; 9 bases map to TRBD2. The CDR3 runs 15 residues. With V trimmed by 3 bases and J by 3 bases, 9 bases remained unmatched. Germline V lookup: CDR1 SQVTM, CDR2 ANQGSEA. The chain's CDR3 is CSVDGGGGHYYEQYF. For the CDR3, the DNA is TGCAGCGTTGATGGCGGGGGGGGACATTACTACGAGCAGTACTTC.

V usage is TRBV6-5 and J usage is TRBJ2-3; 7 bases are shared with TRBD2. J lost 5 bases, V lost 2 bases, and 1 base had no gene match. The V gene's germline CDR1 is MNHEY and CDR2 SVGAGI. CDR3 length: 13 amino acids. The CDR3 DNA is TGTGCCAGCAGTTACGGGAGGGGAGATACGCAGTATTTT. The encoded protein is CASSYGRGDTQYF.

CDR3 in amino acids: CASSRHRSGNTIYF. The CDR3 DNA sequence: TGTGCCAGCAGCCGACATCGCTCTGGAAACACCATATATTTT. V is TRBV14 and J is TRBJ1-3; D ambiguous. The V end was cut by 4 bases, the J end by 0 bases, with 7 bases between. This CDR3 contains 14 residues. Germline CDR1 reads SGHDN; CDR2 reads FVKESK.

This clone appeared once. The CDR3 DNA sequence: TGTGCCAGCAGTTCTAGCGGGAGACGGAACAATGAGCAGTTCTTC. This gives the protein CASSSSGRRNNEQFF. The V call is TRBV28, the J call TRBJ2-1, with TRBD2 identical over 10 bases. After removal of 4 bases from V and 5 bases from J, the junction contained 5 bases not matched to a gene. This CDR3 is built from 15 residues. Germline V gene data show CDR1 as MDHEN and CDR2 as SYDVKM.

The chain is built from TRBV5-5 and TRBJ1-1; TRBD1 agrees at 9 bases. The J segment lost 5 bases and the V segment lost 1 base, leaving 6 bases of the junction unmatched. Germline-derived CDR1 and CDR2 are SGHKS and YYEKEE (reference sequence). This CDR3 is 15 amino acids long. The CDR3: CASSLLGTGWTEAFF. The CDR3 nucleotides are TGTGCCAGCAGCTTGTTGGGGACAGGGTGGACTGAAGCTTTCTTT.